This T cell receptor (beta chain) was retrieved from a study of T cell responses to AZD1222 COVID-19 vaccine. Study conclusions and caveats: Spike-specific TCR breadth and depth rose after two AZD1222 doses.

Germline CDR1 is SGHTS and CDR2 is YDEGEE. This CDR3 has 15 residues. The trim removed 4 bases at V and 9 bases at J, leaving 9 bases unmatched. Clones were read by immunoSEQ multiplex PCR, and TCRdb kept only the in-frame ones, dropping some. This sample has 150,000 to 200,000 clones, with over 90% found just once. Turning to this clone: The target antigen is unknown.

This receptor was obtained from an adult in good health. Material: peripheral blood, obtained on day 0 of AZD1222 vaccination. The chain recombines TRBV5-8 with TRBJ1-6; 8 bases are shared with TRBD1. The CDR3 nucleotides read TGTGCCAGCAGCGCCAGACAGGGGACCAGTTCACCCCTCCACTTT. Its translation: CASSARQGTSSPLHF.